This T cell receptor beta chain stems from a study of control samples from healthy donors and cancer patients. The CDR3 extends over 14 amino acids. Germline V gene data show CDR1 as MDHEN and CDR2 as SYDVKM. Trimming pared 8 bases from V and 0 bases from J, leaving 11 bases between. Assay: immunoSEQ multiplex PCR; the TCRdb copy retains only in-frame clones and omits some. The sample has 200,000 or so clones, just under 95% seen once. What was sequenced was blood. The receptor was derived from a man in his fifties or sixties in good health. V and J are TRBV28 and TRBJ2-1, with D maybe TRBD2 (5 bases). The CDR3: CASELGISYNEQFF. CDR3 nucleotides: TGTGCCAGCGAACTCGGGATCTCCTACAATGAGCAGTTCTTC.